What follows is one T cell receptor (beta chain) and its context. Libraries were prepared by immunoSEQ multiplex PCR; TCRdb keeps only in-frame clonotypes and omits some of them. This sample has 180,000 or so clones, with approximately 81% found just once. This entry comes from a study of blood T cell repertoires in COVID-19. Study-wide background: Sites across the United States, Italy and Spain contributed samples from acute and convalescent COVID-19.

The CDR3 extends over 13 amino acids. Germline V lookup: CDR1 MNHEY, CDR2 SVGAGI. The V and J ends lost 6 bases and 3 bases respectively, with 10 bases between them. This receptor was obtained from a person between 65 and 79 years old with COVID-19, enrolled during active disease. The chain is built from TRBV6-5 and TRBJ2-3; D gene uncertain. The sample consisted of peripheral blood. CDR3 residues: CASSPRMTDTQYF. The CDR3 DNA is TGTGCCAGCAGCCCCAGGATGACAGATACGCAGTATTTT.